This T cell receptor beta chain came from a study of identical twins listed by TCRdb under 2016. For the wider study: To test whether fetal clonotypes persist, the study used deep sequencing on TCR alpha and beta repertoires from monozygotic twins, unrelated adults of various ages, and cord blood. To rule out contamination, replicate twin experiments were performed at different times with different library preparation protocols.

In this sample, this clonotype turned up a few times. There is no known antigen for this receptor. The input lacks base qualities; no much larger clone sits a single base away. Every donor in the study was a healthy Caucasian. The twin cohort consisted of three pairs of female monozygotic twins, all aged about 18 to 30 years. RNA for TCR libraries was isolated from peripheral blood mononuclear cells. The library relied on 5' RACE. The sequencer was an Illumina HiSeq 2000. Template switching added a universal primer binding site, and the final cDNA carried a unique molecular identifier that allowed TCR cDNA molecules to be counted accurately. Specific primers in the conserved constant-segment region were used to synthesize first-strand cDNA for the TCR alpha and beta chains. To control for contamination, every cDNA library was double barcoded, receiving both a SMART-Mk sample barcode and Illumina barcodes. TruSeq adapter sequences along with Illumina sample barcodes were introduced in two successive PCR steps. TCR alpha and beta cDNA libraries were sequenced on the Illumina HiSeq platform with custom primers. Turning to the authors' computational methods: Unique molecular identifiers were extracted from raw reads with MiGEC, and CDR3 positions were determined with MiXCR. For each individual, recombination models were inferred using an EM algorithm with the repgenHMM and IGoR tools. Shared clonotype analysis was performed with the tcR package in R, normalizing sharing by the product of cloneset sizes. To study raw recombination free of thymic and clonal selection effects, out-of-frame nonproductive sequences were analyzed. TCRdb trimmed public reads at Q25 via fastp, called clones via MiXCR and kept in-frame beta chains. Each CDR3 protein gets just one entry, which takes the most common genes and DNA from the rows behind it. TCRdb, not the original authors, processed these V and J calls. The sample table contains a few hundred thousand distinct CDR3 sequences; only one count was recorded for 9.6% of them. The top ten clonotypes cover approximately 3.2% of the sample.

CDR1 is given as SGHRS and CDR2 as YFSETQ, both from the germline V gene. A distance of 14 bases separates the germline ends of V and J, which lose 3 bases and 5 bases respectively. Including the terminal cysteine and phenylalanine, the CDR3 comprises 15 residues. This entry keeps only the CDR3 DNA: 45 bases, framed from base 1. Broader findings and caveats from the paper: Fewer insertions were carried by abundant cord blood beta clonotypes, a similar but weaker trend appeared in young adult naive repertoires, and no such trend appeared in memory repertoires. Out-of-frame TCR alpha sequences shared between twins showed an excess of low generation-probability sequences compared with coincidental sharing between unrelated individuals. Out-of-frame TCR alpha sharing in monozygotic twins was systematically underestimated by recombination models, whereas sharing between unrelated individuals was in agreement with the recombination models. Invariant T cells such as MAIT and iNKT could partly confound zero-insertion analyses, though diverse VJ usage argued against this for most clonotypes. The excess sharing between twins in beta out-of-frame sequences was weaker because fewer shared sequences reduced the signal-to-noise ratio. Because the same donors could not be followed over many years, conclusions were based on cross-sectional statistical analysis.

This same sample was also taken into another study, of yellow fever vaccine responses in identical twins. Looking at the second paper: The T cell response to vaccination in identical twins was reported by the authors to appear partly convergent and partly personalized. Focusing on identical twins, the study followed the T cell clones that responded to the vaccine, and did so with precision.

This sequence originates from a woman under 30 in good health. The rearranged segments are TRBV5-1 and TRBJ1-4; TRBD1 is a weak D gene call, 5 bases matching. Input material: PBMCs. CDR3 sequence: CASSYQSGVNEKLFF. DNA sequence: TGCGCCAGCAGCTACCAGTCGGGGGTAAATGAAAAACTGTTTTTT. With the rest looked up from the reference TRBV5-1 and TRBJ1-4 genes rather than sequenced, the full variable domain is KAGVTQTPRYLIKTRGQQVTLSCSPISGHRSVSWYQQTPGQGLQFLFEYFSETQRNKGNFPGRFSGRQFSNSRSEMNVSTLELGDSALYLCASSYQSGVNEKLFFGSGTQLSVL.